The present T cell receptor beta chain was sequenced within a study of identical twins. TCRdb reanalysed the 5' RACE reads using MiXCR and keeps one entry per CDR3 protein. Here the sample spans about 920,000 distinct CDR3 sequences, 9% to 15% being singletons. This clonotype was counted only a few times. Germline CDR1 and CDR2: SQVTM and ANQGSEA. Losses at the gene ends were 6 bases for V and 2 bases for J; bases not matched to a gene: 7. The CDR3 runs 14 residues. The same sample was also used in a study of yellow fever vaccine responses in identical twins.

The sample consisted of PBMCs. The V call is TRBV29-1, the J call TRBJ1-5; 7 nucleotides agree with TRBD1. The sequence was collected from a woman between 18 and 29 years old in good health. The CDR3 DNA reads TGCAGCGTGGCGACAGGGAATGGCAATCAGCCCCAGCATTTT. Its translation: CSVATGNGNQPQHF.